The source of this T cell receptor beta chain is a study of T cell responses to AZD1222 COVID-19 vaccine. Overall study results and limits: In a largely white British group with more females than males, clonal diversity was possibly underestimated. In all cases, repertoires were sampled only after the peak T cell response. After two AZD1222 doses, spike-specific TCR breadth and depth rose versus day 0.

Both about-4-week and about-12-week second-dose recipients were combined. With 0 bases clipped from V and 3 bases from J, the junction kept 4 bases outside the gene matches. The CDR3 has 15 amino acids. Looked up from germline, CDR1 is SGHNT and CDR2 is YYREEE (reference sequence). In regard to this clone: Its antigen is currently unknown.

Here immunoSEQ multiplex PCR was the method, and the copy in TCRdb shows in-frame clones only, minus some. The sample has around 110,000 clones, 70% to 90% seen once. The sample here was peripheral blood, taken 28 days after the second AZD1222 dose. The clonotype was recovered from an adult who received the AZD1222 COVID-19 vaccine. V is TRBV5-4 and J is TRBJ2-3, with 7 bases that match TRBD2. This chain's CDR3 is CASSLGGGGTDTQYF. As DNA, the CDR3 is TGTGCCAGCAGCTTGGGTGGGGGGGGAACAGATACGCAGTATTTT.